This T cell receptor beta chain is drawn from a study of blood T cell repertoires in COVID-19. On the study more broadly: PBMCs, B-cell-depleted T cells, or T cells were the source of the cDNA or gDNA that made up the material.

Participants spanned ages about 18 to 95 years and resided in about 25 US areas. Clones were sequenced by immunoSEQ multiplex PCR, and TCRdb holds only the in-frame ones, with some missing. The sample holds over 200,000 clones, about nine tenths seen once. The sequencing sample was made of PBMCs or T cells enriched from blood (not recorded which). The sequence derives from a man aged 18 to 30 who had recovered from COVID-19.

CDR3 in amino acids: CASTTTGYSPLHF. In nucleotides, the CDR3 is TGTGCCAGCACTACTACAGGTTATTCACCCCTCCACTTT. The rearrangement joins TRBV6-5 to TRBJ1-6, with TRBD1 as a possible D gene (5 bases). Germline lookup yields CDR1 MNHEY and CDR2 SVGAGI. Between the trimmed V and J ends, which lost 7 bases and 8 bases, there was a span of 12 bases. The CDR3 covers 13 residues.